The TCR beta chain under discussion was sequenced for a study of T-cell memory formation after mild COVID-19 (dated by TCRdb to the early 2020s). General notes on the study: Most TCR sequence clusters were specific to one of the two donors. In a couple of donors, T-cell clones that expanded and contracted after mild COVID-19 were followed by sequencing TCRalpha and TCRbeta repertoires longitudinally. The cohort comprised two young, previously healthy adult volunteers, one female and one male. What the work shows at the level of the full study, not this receptor alone: Clones that contracted from day 15 to 85 showed balanced CD4/CD8 phenotypes, whereas a second wave of clones that expanded from day 15 to 37 leaned towards CD4+. The study included only a couple of mild cases, and larger cohorts that include severe cases with pre-infection samples were judged to be necessary. The detection of some responding clones in pre-infection memory suggests that pre-existing cross-reactive memory T cells joined the SARS-CoV-2 response. Contracting CD4+ clones turned up mainly in the CM and EM memory subsets, whereas EMRA was where CD8+ clones were enriched. SARS-CoV-2 specificity of the second-wave clones peaking on day 37 was not confirmed.

The instrument given in TCRdb is Illumina NovaSeq 6000. TCRalpha and TCRbeta cDNA libraries were constructed by 5'RACE with constant-segment primers, with sample barcodes and unique molecular identifiers being introduced. Trizol reagent was used to extract RNA from every sample. Amplification of the libraries took two PCR steps, and the second step added a second sample barcode plus Illumina TruSeq adapters. Libraries were sequenced on an Illumina NovaSeq with 2 x 150 bp paired-end reads. The study's own analysis went as follows. With migec v1.2.7, reads were demultiplexed and then collapsed into UMI-guided consensus sequences. Using mixcr v2.1.11, the UMI consensuses were aligned to TRA and TRB V and J templates and assembled into clonotypes. Clonotypes were classified as expanded or contracted when called significant by both edgeR and NoisET, with noise models trained on biological replicates. For edgeR calls, the cutoffs were a false discovery rate-adjusted p below 0.01 and a log2 fold-change threshold of 1. As an exploratory analysis of dynamics, max-normalized trajectories of the 1000 most abundant clonotypes were examined by PCA with hierarchical clustering. Separately sequenced CD4+ and CD8+ repertoires were used to assign the CD4 or CD8 phenotype of responding clones. The raw public data were reprocessed by TCRdb itself: fastp quality trimming at Q25, MiXCR clonotype calling, in-frame beta chains only. Entries are consolidated by CDR3 protein sequence, retaining the most common genes and DNA. TCRdb, not the original authors, processed these V and J calls. Present in this sample are 250,000 to 400,000 distinct CDR3 sequences, roughly an eighth of which were seen just once. The ten largest clones add up to approximately 22% of the sample.

Ficoll-Paque density gradient centrifugation was used to isolate PBMCs. The CDR3 runs 14 amino acids, cysteine and phenylalanine included. The DNA shown is the 42-base CDR3, in frame from base 1. The V and J ends are trimmed by 0 bases and 13 bases, leaving 16 bases between them. The germline V gene provides CDR1 LGHNA and CDR2 YSLEER. Details on this clonotype: Its cognate antigen has yet to be identified. No base quality values were provided; no much bigger clone lies one nucleotide off.

This clonotype was sampled from a man between 18 and 29 years old who had mild COVID-19 (a few samples of this study predate the infection). The sample titles of this study are shuffled in the database, so cell type and time point are left out; the donor was told from shared clones. Rearrangement joined TRBV4-3 to TRBJ2-1; TRBD2 could be the D gene, as 6 bases match. The specimen sequenced was PBMCs or a T cell subset sorted from them (not recorded which). The nucleotide sequence is TGCGCCAGCAGCCAAGAAAGATCCCGGGAGATACAGTTCTTC. This encodes CASSQERSREIQFF.